The present T cell receptor (beta chain) was sequenced within a study of blood T cells in healthy people across ages. Sample-barcoded 5' priming and a J-beta primer mix drove a second PCR of roughly 7 to 11 cycles. Each cDNA molecule carried a tag from a template-switch adaptor that contained 12 random nucleotides. MiXCR was run by TCRdb on the 5' RACE reads, yielding one entry per CDR3 protein. The sample has approximately 700,000 distinct CDR3 sequences, roughly 32% seen once. With 7 bases clipped from V and 4 bases from J, the junction kept 9 bases outside the gene matches. The germline gives CDR1 MNHEY, CDR2 SVGEGT. This CDR3 contains 15 residues.

The chain recombines TRBV6-2 or TRBV6-3 with TRBJ2-1, with 8 bases aligning to TRBD2. The specimen sequenced was blood. The clonotype comes from a woman older than 75 in good health. The CDR3 nucleotides are TGTGCCAGCAACCGGGAGGGTCGGGTTTACAATGAGCAGTTCTTC. Its translation: CASNREGRVYNEQFF.